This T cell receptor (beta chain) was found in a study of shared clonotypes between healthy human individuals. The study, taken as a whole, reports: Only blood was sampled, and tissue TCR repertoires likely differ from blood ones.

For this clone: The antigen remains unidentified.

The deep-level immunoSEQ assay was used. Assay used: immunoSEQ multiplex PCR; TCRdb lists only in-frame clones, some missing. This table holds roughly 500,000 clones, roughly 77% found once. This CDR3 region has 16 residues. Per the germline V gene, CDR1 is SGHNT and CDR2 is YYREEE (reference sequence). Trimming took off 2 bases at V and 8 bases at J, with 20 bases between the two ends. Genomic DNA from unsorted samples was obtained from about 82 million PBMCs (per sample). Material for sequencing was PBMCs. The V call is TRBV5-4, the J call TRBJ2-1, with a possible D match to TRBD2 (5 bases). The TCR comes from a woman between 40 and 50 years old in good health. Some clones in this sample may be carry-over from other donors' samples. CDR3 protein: CASSFLVAGEGDEQFF. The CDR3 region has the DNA TGTGCCAGCAGCTTTTTGGTGGCTGGAGAGGGCGATGAGCAGTTCTTC. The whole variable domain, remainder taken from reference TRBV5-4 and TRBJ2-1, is ETGVTQSPTHLIKTRGQQVTLRCSSQSGHNTVSWYQQALGQGPQFIFQYYREEENGRGNFPPRFSGLQFPNYSSELNVNALELDDSALYLCASSFLVAGEGDEQFFGPGTRLTVL.